This passage covers 24 T cell receptor beta chains from one sample sequenced in a study of blood T cells in healthy people across ages. A J-beta primer mix and a sample-barcoded 5' primer were used in a second PCR of roughly 6 to 12 cycles. TCRdb ran MiXCR on the 5' RACE reads and lists one entry per CDR3 protein. The profile shows about 1.1 million distinct CDR3 sequences, around two fifths of them singletons. The sequenced sample consisted of blood. Every receptor here comes from a young man in good health.

V usage is TRBV7-9 and J usage is TRBJ1-6; 7 nucleotides agree with TRBD1. The CDR3 is made up of 15 amino acids. With 5 bases clipped from V and 7 bases from J, the junction kept 8 bases outside the gene matches. Germline V gives CDR1 SEHNR, CDR2 FQNEAQ (reference sequence). The CDR3 nucleotides are TGTGCCAGCAGCCACTGGGACAGTGAAAATTCACCCCTCCACTTT. This translates into CASSHWDSENSPLHF.

This chain links TRBV7-8 with TRBJ1-1; D uncertain. The V end lost 5 bases, the J end lost 8 bases, and 15 bases lay between the germline ends. Germline assignment: CDR1 SGHVS and CDR2 FQNEAQ. CDR3 length: 13 residues. This CDR3 is CASSPSSLWEAFF. The CDR3 DNA reads as TGTGCCAGCAGCCCCTCTTCATTGTGGGAAGCTTTCTTT. The full variable domain, in which reference TRBV7-8 and TRBJ1-1 provide the parts outside the CDR3, is GAGVSQSPRYKVAKRGQDVALRCDPISGHVSLFWYQQALGQGPEFLTYFQNEAQLDKSGLPSDRFFAERPEGSVSTLKIQRTQQEDSAVYLCASSPSSLWEAFFGQGTRLTVV.

In this sample, this clonotype turned up a few times. The chain carries TRBV12-3 or TRBV12-4 and TRBJ1-5; D is undetermined. The CDR3 is made up of 12 amino acids. The germline V and J ends were trimmed by 6 bases and 6 bases, with 9 bases remaining between them. CDR3 coding DNA: TGTGCCAGCAGCGTCGGGGTTCAGCCCCAGCATTTT. Its translation is CASSVGVQPQHF.

The V gene is TRBV11-2, the J gene TRBJ2-7, with 8 bases fitting TRBD1. CDR1 is SGHAT and CDR2 is FQNNGV in the germline V gene. This CDR3 contains 13 residues. The junction had 6 bases not matched to a gene; V was cut back by 5 bases and J by 6 bases. The CDR3 DNA follows: TGTGCCAGCAGCGCAGGGGACAGGCGCGAGCAGTACTTC. This gives the protein CASSAGDRREQYF.

Note on this clonotype: One end of the junction does not line up with germline, which may come from a read error. The chain has TRBV20-1 and TRBJ2-1; 11 bases line up with TRBD2. This CDR3 contains 14 residues. Germline CDR1 and CDR2: DFQATT and SNEGSKA (reference sequence). CDR3 in DNA: TGTAGTGTGCTAGCGGGGGGCCTTTACAATGAGCAGTTCTTC. Its translation: CSVLAGGLYNEQFF.

In this sample, this clonotype turned up a few times. The DNA of the CDR3 is TGTGCCAGCAGTCCCGACCACAATGAGCAGTACTTC. Amino acids: CASSPDHNEQYF. This sequence joins TRBV27 and TRBJ2-7; D not certain. The germline V gene has CDR1 MNHEY and CDR2 SMNVEV (reference sequence). The CDR3 extends over 12 amino acids. Between the trimmed V and J ends, which lost 5 bases and 7 bases, there was a span of 12 bases.

Concerning this clonotype itself: One junction end does not reproduce the germline sequence, and a read error may be involved. V and J are TRBV12-5 and TRBJ2-3, with 8 nucleotides matching TRBD2. CDR1 LGHNT and CDR2 FRNRAP come from the germline V gene. The CDR3 is 17 residues long. CDR3 amino acids: CTSGLKPRGGLTDTQYF. The CDR3, as DNA: TGTACTAGTGGTTTGAAGCCTCGGGGGGGCCTAACAGATACGCAGTATTTT.

The chain is built from TRBV28 and TRBJ2-1; 7 bases are a match to TRBD2. Germline lookup yields CDR1 MDHEN and CDR2 SYDVKM. The CDR3 has 13 amino acids. V lost 1 base, J lost 10 bases, and 4 bases stayed unmatched. This CDR3 is CASSLSEAGEQFF. For the CDR3, the DNA is TGTGCCAGCAGTTTATCCGAAGCGGGGGAGCAGTTCTTC.

This chain links TRBV19 with TRBJ2-1; no definite D call. Looked up from germline, CDR1 is LNHDA and CDR2 is SQIVND (reference sequence). The CDR3 is 11 residues long. Trimming removed 4 bases at V and 8 bases at J, with 6 bases between. As DNA, the CDR3 is TGTGCCAGTAGTACGACGCATGAGCAGTTCTTC. Translated: CASSTTHEQFF.

This clonotype was observed a handful of times. The chain recombines TRBV3-1 with TRBJ1-2; TRBD1 might be the D (5 bases). With 1 base removed from V and 6 bases from J, the gap between germline ends came to 12 bases. CDR1 is LGHDT, CDR2 YNNKEL, per germline (reference sequence). The CDR3 spans 14 residues. The CDR3: CASSQGGPWNGYTF. The CDR3 DNA reads as TGTGCCAGCAGCCAAGGGGGACCTTGGAATGGCTACACCTTC.

V is TRBV3-1 and J is TRBJ1-2; possibly TRBD1 for D (6 bases). CDR1 is LGHDT and CDR2 is YNNKEL in the germline V gene (reference sequence). Trimming took off 0 bases at V and 12 bases at J, with 11 bases between the two ends. CDR3 size: 12 residues. CDR3 DNA sequence: TGTGCCAGCAGCCAAGATTCTGGGGGGCACACCTTC. It translates to CASSQDSGGHTF.

This clonotype was detected ten times or more. This chain joins TRBV12-3 or TRBV12-4 and TRBJ2-7; D is unclear. The CDR3 is made up of 13 amino acids. The V end was cut by 7 bases, the J end by 3 bases, with 13 bases between. The CDR3 region has the DNA TGTGCCAGCAACGGGCAGAACCTCTACGAGCAGTACTTC. This codes for CASNGQNLYEQYF.

The gene calls are TRBV6-5 and TRBJ1-2; TRBD1 matches 9 bases. Germline assignment: CDR1 MNHEY and CDR2 SVGAGI. V was clipped by 0 bases and J by 6 bases; unmatched bases: 8. The CDR3 consists of 16 residues. The DNA for the CDR3 is TGTGCCAGCAGTTACTCAGTGCCGACAGGGGGTCATGGCTACACCTTC. This translates into CASSYSVPTGGHGYTF.

In this sample, this clonotype turned up a few times. This chain's CDR3 is CSVVFDSPYEQYF. The CDR3 DNA reads as TGCAGCGTTGTCTTCGACAGCCCCTACGAGCAGTACTTC. The chain uses TRBV29-1 and TRBJ2-7; D possibly corresponds to TRBD1 (5 bases). Trimming left V 4 bases short and J 2 bases short, with 12 bases between. This CDR3 spans 13 amino acids. Germline lookup yields CDR1 SQVTM and CDR2 ANQGSEA.

This clonotype has only a few counts. This sequence joins TRBV7-2 and TRBJ2-1, with D possibly being TRBD1 (6 bases). The V gene lost 5 bases and the J gene lost 2 bases, with 16 bases spanning the gap. Germline CDR1 reads SGHTA; CDR2 reads FQGNSA. The CDR3 runs to 16 residues. Here the CDR3 reads CASSNYLGGTYNEQFF. Here the CDR3 DNA reads TGTGCCAGCAGCAACTACCTTGGGGGCACCTACAATGAGCAGTTCTTC.

In its sample, this clonotype was seen a few times. Sequence at one end of the junction differs from germline and may be a read error. The rearrangement uses TRBV2 and TRBJ2-3; D gene ambiguous. CDR1 is SNHLY and CDR2 is FYNNEI in the germline V gene. The CDR3 loop spans 11 amino acids. For the CDR3, the DNA is TGTGCCAGCGGTGAGGACCTACAGCAGTATTTT. Residues: CASGEDLQQYF.

This clonotype was counted between two and nine times. The chain combines TRBV6-2 or TRBV6-3 with TRBJ1-6; the D is unclear. The CDR3 loop spans 14 amino acids. Between the trimmed V and J ends, which lost 6 bases and 10 bases, there was a span of 16 bases. Germline-derived CDR1 and CDR2 are MNHEY and SVGEGT. CDR3 amino acids: CASSPEGGRSPLHF. Written as DNA, the CDR3 is TGTGCCAGCAGCCCTGAAGGAGGGAGATCACCCCTCCACTTT.

The chain joins TRBV4-1 to TRBJ2-1; 7 positions match TRBD2. Germline CDR1 is MGHRA and CDR2 is YSYEKL. The CDR3 contains 15 residues. With V trimmed by 4 bases and J by 6 bases, 9 bases remained unmatched. The CDR3 is CASSPTSFTGNEQFF. CDR3 DNA: TGCGCCAGCAGCCCGACTAGCTTCACGGGCAATGAGCAGTTCTTC.

In its sample, this clonotype ranks as medium-sized (0.01 to 0.1%). The chain employs TRBV10-3 and TRBJ1-2; tentatively, D is TRBD1 (5 bases). Germline V gives CDR1 ENHRY, CDR2 SYGVKD. V lost 0 bases to trimming and J lost 3 bases, with 11 bases between them. This CDR3 has 15 amino acids. The CDR3 nucleotides read TGTGCCATCAGTGAGTCCCGGGGGACGGACTATGGCTACACCTTC. Residues: CAISESRGTDYGYTF.

A word on this clonotype: This may be a read error, as it is one base from a much larger clone. J is TRBJ1-5 and V is TRBV9; perhaps TRBD1 as D (6 bases). CDR1 is SGDLS and CDR2 is YYNGEE in the germline V gene. This CDR3 is 14 amino acids long. The chain's CDR3 is CANSAGVSNQPQHF. In DNA, the CDR3 is TGTGCCAACAGCGCAGGGGTTAGTAATCAGCCCCAGCATTTT.

This clonotype was seen only once. This may come from a read error, since a much larger clone is one base off. The V and J genes are TRBV5-1 and TRBJ2-7, with TRBD2 matching over 10 bases. There are 13 residues in the CDR3. Germline values: CDR1 SGHRS, CDR2 YFSETQ. CDR3 region: CANSWTSGYEQYF. CDR3 sequence (DNA): TGCGCCAACAGCTGGACTAGCGGATACGAGCAGTACTTC. Complete variable domain (other parts from reference TRBV5-1 and TRBJ2-7): KAGVTQTPRYLIKTRGQQVTLSCSPISGHRSVSWYQQTPGQGLQFLFEYFSETQRNKGNFPGRFSGRQFSNSRSEMNVSTLELGDSALYLCANSWTSGYEQYFGPGTRLTVT.

The sample holds a few counts of this clonotype. The V and J genes are TRBV12-3 or TRBV12-4 and TRBJ2-1, with 13 bases that match TRBD2. V lost 3 bases, J lost 7 bases, and 9 bases stayed unmatched. The CDR3 runs to 17 residues. The DNA of the CDR3 is TGTGCCAGCAGTTTCAGACTAGCGGGGGGCCGTAGGAATGAGCAGTTCTTC. Its protein is CASSFRLAGGRRNEQFF.

V usage is TRBV20-1 and J usage is TRBJ2-3, with 9 bases that match TRBD2. The J segment lost 2 bases and the V segment lost 6 bases, leaving 6 bases of the junction unmatched. This CDR3 contains 14 residues. In germline, CDR1 is DFQATT, CDR2 SNEGSKA (reference sequence). CDR3 sequence reads: CSAQRGAPTDTQYF. The DNA of the CDR3 is TGCAGTGCCCAGCGGGGGGCCCCCACAGATACGCAGTATTTT.

The V call is TRBV27, the J call TRBJ2-5; D uncertain. Trimming left V 0 bases short and J 2 bases short, with 7 bases between. The CDR3 has 14 residues. CDR1 MNHEY and CDR2 SMNVEV come from the germline V gene (reference sequence). The DNA for the CDR3 is TGTGCCAGCAGTTTATCGACGGATCAAGAGACCCAGTACTTC. This sequence encodes CASSLSTDQETQYF.